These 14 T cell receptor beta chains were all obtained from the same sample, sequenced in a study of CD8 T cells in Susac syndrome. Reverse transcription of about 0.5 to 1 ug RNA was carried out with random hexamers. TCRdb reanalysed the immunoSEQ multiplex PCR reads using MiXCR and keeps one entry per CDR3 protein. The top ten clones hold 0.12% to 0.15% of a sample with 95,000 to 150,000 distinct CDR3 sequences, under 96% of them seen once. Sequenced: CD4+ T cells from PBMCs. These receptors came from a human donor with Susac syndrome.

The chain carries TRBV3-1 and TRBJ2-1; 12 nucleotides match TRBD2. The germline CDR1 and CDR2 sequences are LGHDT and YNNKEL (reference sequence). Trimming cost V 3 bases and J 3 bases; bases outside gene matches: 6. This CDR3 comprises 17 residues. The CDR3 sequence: CASSQGRLAGVYNEQFF. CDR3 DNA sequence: TGTGCCAGCAGCCAGGGACGACTAGCGGGAGTCTACAATGAGCAGTTCTTC.

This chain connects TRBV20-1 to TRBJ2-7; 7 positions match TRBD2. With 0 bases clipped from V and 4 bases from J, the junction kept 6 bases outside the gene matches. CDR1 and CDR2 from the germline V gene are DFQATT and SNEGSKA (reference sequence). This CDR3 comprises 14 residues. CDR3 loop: CSARDTRGKYEQYF. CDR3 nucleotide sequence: TGCAGTGCTAGAGATACGCGGGGGAAGTACGAGCAGTACTTC.

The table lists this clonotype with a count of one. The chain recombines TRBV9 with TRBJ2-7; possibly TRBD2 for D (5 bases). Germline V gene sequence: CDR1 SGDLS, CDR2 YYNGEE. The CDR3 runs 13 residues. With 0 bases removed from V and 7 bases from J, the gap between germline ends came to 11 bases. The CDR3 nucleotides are TGTGCCAGCAGCGTAGTGGCCTCGGGAGAGCAGTACTTC. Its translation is CASSVVASGEQYF.

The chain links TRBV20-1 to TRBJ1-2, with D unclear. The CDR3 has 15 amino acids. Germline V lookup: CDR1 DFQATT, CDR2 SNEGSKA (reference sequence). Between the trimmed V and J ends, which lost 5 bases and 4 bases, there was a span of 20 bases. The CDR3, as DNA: TGCAGTGCTCTTCCGGGGAGGGCTTTGGGCTATGGCTACACCTTC. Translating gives CSALPGRALGYGYTF.

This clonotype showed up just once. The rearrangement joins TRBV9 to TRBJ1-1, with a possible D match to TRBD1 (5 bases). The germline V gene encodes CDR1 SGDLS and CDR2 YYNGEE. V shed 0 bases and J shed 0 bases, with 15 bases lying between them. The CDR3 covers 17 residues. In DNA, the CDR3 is TGTGCCAGCAGCGTAGTAGCGGCAGGGATCATGAACACTGAAGCTTTCTTT. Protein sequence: CASSVVAAGIMNTEAFF.

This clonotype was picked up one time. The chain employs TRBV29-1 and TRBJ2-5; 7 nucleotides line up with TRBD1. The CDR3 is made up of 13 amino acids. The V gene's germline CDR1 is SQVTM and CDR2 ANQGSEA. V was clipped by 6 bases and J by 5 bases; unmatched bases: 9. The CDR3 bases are TGCAGCGTGGGAAGGGGGCGCGGGGAGACCCAGTACTTC. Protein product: CSVGRGRGETQYF.

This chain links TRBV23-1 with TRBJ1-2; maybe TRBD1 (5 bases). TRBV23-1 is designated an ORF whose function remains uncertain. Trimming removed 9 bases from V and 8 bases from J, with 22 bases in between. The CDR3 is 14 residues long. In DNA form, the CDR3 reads TGCGCCAGGTGGGCAGGGAAGGCAGCGGTGGGCTACACCTTC. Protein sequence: CARWAGKAAVGYTF.

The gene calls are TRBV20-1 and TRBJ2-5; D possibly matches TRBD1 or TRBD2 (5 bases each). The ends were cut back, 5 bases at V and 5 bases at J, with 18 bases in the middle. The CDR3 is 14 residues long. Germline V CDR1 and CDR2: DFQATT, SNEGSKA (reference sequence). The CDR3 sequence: CSAGGRLGRETQYF. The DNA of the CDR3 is TGCAGTGCTGGGGGAAGGCTCGGCCGGGAGACCCAGTACTTC.

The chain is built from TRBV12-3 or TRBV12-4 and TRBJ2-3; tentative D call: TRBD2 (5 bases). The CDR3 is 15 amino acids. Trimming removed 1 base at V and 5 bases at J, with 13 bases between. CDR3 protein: CASSLGGPAGDTQYF. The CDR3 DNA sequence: TGTGCCAGCAGTTTAGGTGGCCCCGCGGGAGATACGCAGTATTTT.

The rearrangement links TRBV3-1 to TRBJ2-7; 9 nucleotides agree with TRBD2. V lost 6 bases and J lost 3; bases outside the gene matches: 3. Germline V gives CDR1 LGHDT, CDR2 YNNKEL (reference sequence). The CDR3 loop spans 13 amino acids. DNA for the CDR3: TGTGCCAGCAGACCAGCGGGAGGCTACGAGCAGTACTTC. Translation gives CASRPAGGYEQYF.

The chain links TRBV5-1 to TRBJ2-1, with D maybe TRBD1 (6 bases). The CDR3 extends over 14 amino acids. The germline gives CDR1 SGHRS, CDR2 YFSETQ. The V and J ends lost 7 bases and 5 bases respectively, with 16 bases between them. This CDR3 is CASVSTTGNNEQFF. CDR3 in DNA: TGCGCCAGCGTCTCAACAACAGGGAACAATGAGCAGTTCTTC.

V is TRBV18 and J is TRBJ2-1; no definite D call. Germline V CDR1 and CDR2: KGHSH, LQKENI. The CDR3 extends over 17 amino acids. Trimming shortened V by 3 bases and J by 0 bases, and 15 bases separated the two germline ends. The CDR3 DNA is TGTGCCAGCTCACCCTCGGTGAGGTTGAGCTCCTACAATGAGCAGTTCTTC. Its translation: CASSPSVRLSSYNEQFF. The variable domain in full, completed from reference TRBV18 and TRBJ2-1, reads NAGVMQNPRHLVRRRGQEARLRCSPMKGHSHVYWYRQLPEEGLKFMVYLQKENIIDESGMPKERFSAEFPKEGPSILRIQQVVRGDSAAYFCASSPSVRLSSYNEQFFGPGTRLTVL.

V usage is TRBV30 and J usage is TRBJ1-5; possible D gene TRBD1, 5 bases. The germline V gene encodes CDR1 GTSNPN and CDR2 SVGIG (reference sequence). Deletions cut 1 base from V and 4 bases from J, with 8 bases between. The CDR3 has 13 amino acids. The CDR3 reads CAWSGGGNQPQHF. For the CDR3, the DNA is TGTGCCTGGAGTGGGGGGGGGAATCAGCCCCAGCATTTT.

CDR3 DNA: TGTGCCAGCAGCCCGCGGACAGGGCAGAACACTGAAGCTTTCTTT. This sequence encodes CASSPRTGQNTEAFF. The V gene is TRBV7-8, the J gene TRBJ1-1; 8 nucleotides match TRBD1. CDR1 SGHVS and CDR2 FQNEAQ come from the germline V gene. This CDR3 comprises 15 residues. V lost 5 bases to trimming and J lost 1 base; unmatched junction nucleotides: 6.